One and the same sample provided the 28 T cell receptor beta chains below, sequenced in a study of read filtering for tumor transcriptome and immune sequencing. From roughly 390 ng of RNA, a library with molecular barcoded alpha/delta and beta/gamma adaptors was made. TCRdb reanalysed the reads using MiXCR and keeps one entry per CDR3 protein. The sample yields roughly 61,000 distinct CDR3 sequences, roughly an eighth seen once. The material sequenced was a population of CD138-negative cells sorted from bone marrow. The receptors come from a donor aged 40 or over with multiple myeloma.

Many counts were recorded for this clonotype. The CDR3 DNA follows: TGTGCCAGCAGTTTAAATAAAGAGACCCAGTACTTC. It translates to CASSLNKETQYF. V gene TRBV28 combines with J gene TRBJ2-5; D gene uncertain. Germline CDR1 reads MDHEN; CDR2 reads SYDVKM. The CDR3 is 12 amino acids. The V and J ends lost 2 bases and 3 bases respectively, with 4 bases between them. The whole variable domain, filled in from reference TRBV28 and TRBJ2-5, reads DVKVTQSSRYLVKRTGEKVFLECVQDMDHENMFWYRQDPGLGLRLIYFSYDVKMKEKGDIPEGYSVSREKKERFSLILESASTNQTSMYLCASSLNKETQYFGPGTRLLVL.

The sample holds many counts of this clonotype. The chain recombines TRBV7-9 with TRBJ1-1; D gene unclear. V was shortened by 5 bases and J by 4 bases, with 14 bases between the two germline ends. The CDR3 is 14 residues long. CDR1 and CDR2 from the germline V gene are SEHNR and FQNEAQ (reference sequence). Written as DNA, the CDR3 is TGTGCCAGCAGCCCCCCCGGGGTCAGCACTGAAGCTTTCTTT. Translation: CASSPPGVSTEAFF.

This clonotype was found many times. The V gene is TRBV12-3 or TRBV12-4, the J gene TRBJ1-2; maybe TRBD1 (6 bases). The V end was cut by 4 bases, the J end by 0 bases, with 9 bases between. This CDR3 region has 14 residues. The CDR3 bases are TGTGCCAGCAGTTCAGGGGAAGCTAACTATGGCTACACCTTC. Its translation is CASSSGEANYGYTF.

In the case of this clonotype: A much larger clone is a single base away; this may be a read error. V usage is TRBV20-1 and J usage is TRBJ2-7; D is unclear. This CDR3 comprises 12 residues. Trimming took 6 bases from V and 2 from J, leaving 11 bases between them. Germline V gives CDR1 DFQATT, CDR2 SNEGSKA (reference sequence). CDR3 residues: CSAKKCTYEQYF. CDR3 in DNA: TGCAGTGCAAAGAAGTGTACCTACGAGCAGTACTTC.

Points on this clonotype: A clone one base away is much larger, so this may be a read error. This sequence joins TRBV7-2 and TRBJ1-5; D ambiguous. The CDR3 sequence is 13 residues long. Trimming took 5 bases from V and 7 from J, leaving 12 bases between them. The germline V gene has CDR1 SGHTA and CDR2 FQGNSA. DNA for the CDR3: TGTACCAGCAGCGTTAGCAGGTTGCAGCCCCAGCATTTT. This sequence encodes CTSSVSRLQPQHF.

A note on this clonotype: A much more abundant neighbour one base away suggests this may be a read error. The CDR3 is CAISETRSSSYNEQFF. The CDR3 DNA reads TGTGCCATCAGTGAGACGAGGTCTAGCTCCTACAATGAGCAGTTCTTC. The genes are TRBV10-3 and TRBJ2-1; D is uncertain. The CDR3 is 16 amino acids. Germline loops: CDR1 ENHRY, CDR2 SYGVKD. The V end lost 2 bases, the J end lost 0 bases, and 11 bases lay between the germline ends.

Ten or more counts support this clonotype. DNA of the CDR3: TGTGCCAGCAGCTCCTTGGACAGGAAACCCCTCCACTTT. This gives the protein CASSSLDRKPLHF. The J gene is TRBJ1-6, the V gene TRBV7-8; TRBD1 matches at 7 bases. The V gene's germline CDR1 is SGHVS and CDR2 FQNEAQ. The V and J ends lost 4 bases and 12 bases, in that order; junction bases with no gene match: 6. The CDR3 contains 13 residues.

This clonotype was counted ten times or more. This sequence joins TRBV11-3 and TRBJ2-3; D not resolved. Trimming took off 4 bases at V and 4 bases at J, with 9 bases between the two ends. Germline CDR1 reads SGHNT; CDR2 reads YENEEA. The CDR3 has 13 residues. CDR3 protein: CASSSRTPDTQYF. CDR3 DNA: TGTGCCAGCAGCTCGCGGACCCCAGATACGCAGTATTTT.

Notes on this clonotype: It may be a read error: a sequence one base away is much more abundant. The chain carries TRBV6-2 or TRBV6-3 and TRBJ2-3; TRBD2 agrees at 11 bases. This CDR3 contains 16 residues. Germline-derived CDR1 and CDR2 are MNHEY and SVGEGT. CDR3 loop: CASGYGLAGGPDTQYF. The CDR3 DNA reads as TGTGCCAGCGGTTACGGTCTAGCGGGGGGCCCGGATACGCAGTATTTT.

This clonotype was seen many times. This chain joins TRBV2 and TRBJ2-5; D remains unclear. The CDR3 contains 11 residues. Germline-derived CDR1 and CDR2 are SNHLY and FYNNEI. V was trimmed by 3 bases and J by 5 bases, leaving 4 bases between them. CDR3: CASSEEETQYF. For the CDR3, the DNA is TGTGCCAGCAGTGAGGAGGAGACCCAGTACTTC.

Many counts were recorded for this clonotype. The chain links TRBV4-2 to TRBJ2-7; 8 nucleotides align to TRBD1. V trimming: 4 bases; J trimming: 5 bases; junction bases outside the gene matches: 7. Per the germline V gene, CDR1 is LGHNA and CDR2 is YNFKEQ. The CDR3 totals 14 residues. The CDR3 here is CASSLGQGGDEQYF. Here the CDR3 DNA reads TGTGCCAGCAGCCTTGGACAGGGAGGCGACGAGCAGTACTTC.

Many counts were recorded for this clonotype. The V and J genes are TRBV6-6 and TRBJ2-7, with 8 positions matching TRBD2. V dropped 4 bases and J dropped 5; count of bases not matched to a gene: 13. Per germline, CDR1 MNHNY and CDR2 SVGAGI (reference sequence). The CDR3 runs to 16 residues. CDR3 in amino acids: CASSSPWRGVVHEQYF. CDR3 sequence (DNA): TGTGCCAGCAGTTCTCCCTGGCGGGGGGTCGTCCACGAGCAGTACTTC.

This clonotype was counted ten times or more. V and J are TRBV7-8 and TRBJ2-1, with a tentative D call TRBD2 (6 bases). CDR1 is SGHVS and CDR2 is FQNEAQ in the germline V gene. The CDR3 is made up of 13 amino acids. V lost 5 bases and J lost 9, with 14 bases in between. The CDR3, as DNA: TGTGCCAGCAGCCTCAGACTAGAAGGTGAGCAGTTCTTC. It codes for CASSLRLEGEQFF.

Comment on this clonotype: One base away lies a much larger clone, so this may be a sequencing read error. This rearrangement joins TRBV11-2 to TRBJ1-5; unclear D gene. Trimming took 5 bases from V and 3 from J, leaving 11 bases between them. Looked up from germline, CDR1 is SGHAT and CDR2 is FQNNGV. This CDR3 has 14 residues. For the CDR3, the DNA is TGTGCCAGCAGCATAGGGCAGATCAATCAGCCCCAGCATTTT. It translates to CASSIGQINQPQHF.

This clonotype has at least ten counts. This sequence joins TRBV15 and TRBJ1-6, with 7 positions matching TRBD1. Germline CDR1 and CDR2: LNHNV and YYDKDF (reference sequence). After removal of 0 bases from V and 9 bases from J, the junction contained 11 bases not matched to a gene. The length of the CDR3 is 17 residues. CDR3 loop: CATSRDAVTGSFSPLHF. CDR3 DNA: TGTGCCACCAGCAGAGATGCGGTGACAGGGTCGTTTTCACCCCTCCACTTT.

This clonotype has a handful of counts. The J gene is TRBJ2-3, the V gene TRBV24-1; the D is unclear. With 6 bases removed from V and 4 bases from J, the gap between germline ends came to 7 bases. The CDR3 loop spans 12 amino acids. Germline V CDR1 and CDR2: KGHDR, SFDVKD. CDR3 region: CATSPGSDTQYF. Written as DNA, the CDR3 is TGTGCCACCAGTCCCGGCTCAGATACGCAGTATTTT.

The chain couples TRBV2 to TRBJ1-2, with TRBD1 matching over 9 bases. This CDR3 has 12 amino acids. CDR1 SNHLY and CDR2 FYNNEI come from the germline V gene. After removal of 7 bases from V and 8 bases from J, the junction contained 5 bases not matched to a gene. The CDR3 sequence: CASIWTGDGYTF. Here the CDR3 DNA reads TGTGCCAGCATTTGGACAGGGGACGGCTACACCTTC.

The rearrangement uses TRBV5-4 and TRBJ2-7; perhaps TRBD2 as D (6 bases). CDR3 length: 15 residues. The germline V and J ends were trimmed by 3 bases and 4 bases, with 17 bases remaining between them. The germline V gene encodes CDR1 SGHNT and CDR2 YYREEE (reference sequence). Here the CDR3 reads CASSSVGGRRYEQYF. The CDR3 coding sequence is TGTGCCAGCAGCTCGGTGGGGGGTCGACGGTACGAGCAGTACTTC.

Concerning this clonotype: It may be a read error: a sequence one base away is much more abundant. This chain connects TRBV7-9 to TRBJ2-5; 8 nucleotides align to TRBD2. Unmatched junction bases numbered 4, after V lost 0 bases and J lost 7 bases. The CDR3 has 14 amino acids. Germline CDR1 is SEHNR and CDR2 is FQNEAQ (reference sequence). The CDR3 region has the DNA TGTGCCAGCAGCTTAGCCCGGGCGGGGGGGACCCAGTACTTC. Its protein is CASSLARAGGTQYF.

This clonotype was detected many times. The genes are TRBV29-1 and TRBJ2-3; 7 bases align to TRBD1. V shed 4 bases, J shed 2 bases, and the junction held 3 bases outside the gene matches. Germline V gives CDR1 SQVTM, CDR2 ANQGSEA. The CDR3 is 13 residues long. The DNA for the CDR3 is TGCAGCGTTGCGGGACAGAACACAGATACGCAGTATTTT. The encoded protein is CSVAGQNTDTQYF.

In its sample, this clonotype was seen many times. This chain uses TRBV14 with TRBJ2-3; D possibly corresponds to TRBD1 (5 bases). Germline V gene sequence: CDR1 SGHDN, CDR2 FVKESK. This CDR3 has 14 residues. V shed 0 bases and J shed 6 bases, with 10 bases lying between them. CDR3 nucleotide sequence: TGTGCCAGCAGCCAAGATCTCAGGGCCGATACGCAGTATTTT. Encoded protein: CASSQDLRADTQYF.

Many counts were recorded for this clonotype. This rearrangement joins TRBV5-4 to TRBJ1-6; 8 nucleotides align to TRBD1. The germline V gene has CDR1 SGHNT and CDR2 YYREEE (reference sequence). Unmatched junction bases numbered 6, after V lost 2 bases and J lost 8 bases. The CDR3 is 15 amino acids. The CDR3: CASSFGQGYDSPLHF. DNA for the CDR3: TGTGCCAGCAGCTTCGGACAGGGATACGATTCACCCCTCCACTTT.

As to this clonotype: A much larger clone lies a single base off, so this may be a read error. This CDR3 is missing its conserved last phenylalanine or tryptophan, likely due to a read error. V gene TRBV3-1 combines with J gene TRBJ2-7, with D possibly TRBD2 on 5 matching bases. The V end lost 0 bases, the J end lost 7 bases, and 10 bases lay between the germline ends. There are 13 residues in the CDR3. Germline CDR1 and CDR2: LGHDT and YNNKEL (reference sequence). CDR3 coding DNA: TGTGCCAGCAGCCAAGATACCGGGGTAGAGCAGTACCTC. It is translated as CASSQDTGVEQYL.

This chain connects TRBV20-1 to TRBJ2-7; 12 bases line up with TRBD1. The CDR3 spans 18 residues. The germline V gene has CDR1 DFQATT and CDR2 SNEGSKA (reference sequence). The ends lost 0 bases at V and 1 base at J; junction bases unmatched: 10. CDR3 in amino acids: CSAREGTGGSLMSYEQYF. The CDR3 region has the DNA TGCAGTGCTAGAGAAGGGACAGGGGGCTCTCTTATGTCCTACGAGCAGTACTTC.

V usage is TRBV21-1 and J usage is TRBJ2-2; the D call in the table, TRBD2, was not verified against the DNA. TRBV21-1 is assigned pseudogene status. This CDR3 is 17 amino acids long. The CDR3 here is CANSDGLAGGRTGELFF. The DNA for the CDR3 is TGTGCCAACAGCGACGGACTAGCGGGGGGGCGCACCGGGGAGCTGTTTTTT.

In this sample, this clonotype turned up many times. This chain connects TRBV11-1 to TRBJ2-1; 12 nucleotides line up with TRBD2. Germline V gene data show CDR1 as SGHAT and CDR2 as FQDESV (reference sequence). The CDR3 extends over 14 amino acids. Unmatched junction bases numbered 4, after V lost 4 bases and J lost 9 bases. The CDR3 region is CASSSRLAGAEQFF. The CDR3 nucleotides are TGTGCCAGCAGCTCCCGACTAGCGGGGGCTGAGCAGTTCTTC.

Remarks on this clonotype: This could be a read error, since a much larger clone is one nucleotide away. The CDR3 bases are TGTGCCTGCAGCTTAGAGAGGATAAACACCGGGGAGCTGTTTTTT. It translates to CACSLERINTGELFF. This chain connects TRBV11-2 to TRBJ2-2; D is unresolved. The CDR3 spans 15 residues. Germline V gene data show CDR1 as SGHAT and CDR2 as FQNNGV.

This clonotype was observed many times. At one end, the junction sequence differs from germline, possibly due to a read error. V gene TRBV5-1 combines with J gene TRBJ2-2; a possible D gene is TRBD2 (5 bases). The CDR3 length is 15 residues. Germline V gives CDR1 SGHRS, CDR2 YFSETQ. The CDR3 loop reads CASTNMTAFTGKLFF. The CDR3 region has the DNA TGCGCCAGCACCAACATGACGGCGTTCACCGGGAAGCTGTTTTTT.